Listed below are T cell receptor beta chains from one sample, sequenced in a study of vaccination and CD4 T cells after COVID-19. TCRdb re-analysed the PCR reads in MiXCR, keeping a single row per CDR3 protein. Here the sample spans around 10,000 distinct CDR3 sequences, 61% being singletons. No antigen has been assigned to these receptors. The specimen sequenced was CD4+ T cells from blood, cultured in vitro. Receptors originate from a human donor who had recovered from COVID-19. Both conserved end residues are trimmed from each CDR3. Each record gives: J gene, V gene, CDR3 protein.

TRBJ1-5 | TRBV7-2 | ASSLELGNQPQH
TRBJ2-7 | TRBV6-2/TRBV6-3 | ASGSNEYYEQY
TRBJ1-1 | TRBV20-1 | SARVRRNTEAF
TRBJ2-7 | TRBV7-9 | ASSRGQGTRSYEQY
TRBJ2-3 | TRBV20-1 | SAPNGGSTDTQY
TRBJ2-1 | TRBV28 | ASSPPGTPLSNEQF
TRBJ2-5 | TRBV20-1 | SASKDQETQY
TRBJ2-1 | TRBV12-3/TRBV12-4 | ASRATGQGRYEQF
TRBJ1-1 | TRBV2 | ASSPRTALNTEAF
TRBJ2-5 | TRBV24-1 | ATSDLQGETQY
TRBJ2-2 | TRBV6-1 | ASSVRQRTGELF
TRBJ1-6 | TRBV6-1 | ASSPGGYNNSPLH
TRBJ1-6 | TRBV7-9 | ASSLVFSGGGSPLH
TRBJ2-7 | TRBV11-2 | ASSLDLWEQY
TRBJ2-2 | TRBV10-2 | ASTHNTGELF
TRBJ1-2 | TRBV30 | AWSPGPTSYT
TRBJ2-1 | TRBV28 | ASSPGTGGYNEQF
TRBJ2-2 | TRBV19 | ASRKPYPNTGELF
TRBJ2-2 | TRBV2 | ASSVSRGLGGELF
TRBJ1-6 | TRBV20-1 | SARGRQGDSPLH